The rows below give T cell receptor beta chains drawn from one sample of a study of monozygotic twins with inflammatory bowel disease. TCRdb re-called the 5' RACE reads; every CDR3 protein appears as one record, without DNA. The data show some 450,000 distinct CDR3 sequences, and the top ten clones hold more than 2%. The sequenced material came from blood. The receptors were gathered from a human donor with ulcerative colitis or Crohn's disease, or a healthy co-twin of an affected twin (not recorded which). The CDR3 runs from the conserved cysteine through the conserved F or W.

V gene: TRBV19; J gene: TRBJ1-5; CDR3 protein: CASSIGRDRINQPQHF
V gene: TRBV7-2; J gene: TRBJ1-2; CDR3 protein: CASRPDRGVGYTF
V gene: TRBV5-1; J gene: TRBJ1-6; CDR3 protein: CASSLDPVNSPLHF
V gene: TRBV6-4; J gene: TRBJ2-1; CDR3 protein: CASSDITWGLAEINSYNEQFF
V gene: TRBV7-2; J gene: TRBJ2-7; CDR3 protein: CASSLAGGLPHEQYF
V gene: TRBV6-5; J gene: TRBJ1-5; CDR3 protein: CASSYSRGFQPQHF
V gene: TRBV19; J gene: TRBJ2-1; CDR3 protein: CASRQNSYNEQFF
V gene: TRBV10-2; J gene: TRBJ1-5; CDR3 protein: CASRDSSGQPQHF
V gene: TRBV28; J gene: TRBJ2-2; CDR3 protein: CATRGSTTGELFF
V gene: TRBV20-1; J gene: TRBJ2-7; CDR3 protein: CSASLPGPPYEQYF
V gene: TRBV5-1; J gene: TRBJ1-1; CDR3 protein: CASSFSVGGNTEAFF
V gene: TRBV7-2; J gene: TRBJ2-7; CDR3 protein: CASSITGVASDEQYF
V gene: TRBV7-2; J gene: TRBJ2-1; CDR3 protein: CASSLVGDYNEQFF
V gene: TRBV20-1; J gene: TRBJ1-2; CDR3 protein: CSARVRALLGYTF
V gene: TRBV12-3/TRBV12-4; J gene: TRBJ1-2; CDR3 protein: CASSLAGDNYGYTF
V gene: TRBV10-3; J gene: TRBJ1-4; CDR3 protein: CAISGDLGEKLFF